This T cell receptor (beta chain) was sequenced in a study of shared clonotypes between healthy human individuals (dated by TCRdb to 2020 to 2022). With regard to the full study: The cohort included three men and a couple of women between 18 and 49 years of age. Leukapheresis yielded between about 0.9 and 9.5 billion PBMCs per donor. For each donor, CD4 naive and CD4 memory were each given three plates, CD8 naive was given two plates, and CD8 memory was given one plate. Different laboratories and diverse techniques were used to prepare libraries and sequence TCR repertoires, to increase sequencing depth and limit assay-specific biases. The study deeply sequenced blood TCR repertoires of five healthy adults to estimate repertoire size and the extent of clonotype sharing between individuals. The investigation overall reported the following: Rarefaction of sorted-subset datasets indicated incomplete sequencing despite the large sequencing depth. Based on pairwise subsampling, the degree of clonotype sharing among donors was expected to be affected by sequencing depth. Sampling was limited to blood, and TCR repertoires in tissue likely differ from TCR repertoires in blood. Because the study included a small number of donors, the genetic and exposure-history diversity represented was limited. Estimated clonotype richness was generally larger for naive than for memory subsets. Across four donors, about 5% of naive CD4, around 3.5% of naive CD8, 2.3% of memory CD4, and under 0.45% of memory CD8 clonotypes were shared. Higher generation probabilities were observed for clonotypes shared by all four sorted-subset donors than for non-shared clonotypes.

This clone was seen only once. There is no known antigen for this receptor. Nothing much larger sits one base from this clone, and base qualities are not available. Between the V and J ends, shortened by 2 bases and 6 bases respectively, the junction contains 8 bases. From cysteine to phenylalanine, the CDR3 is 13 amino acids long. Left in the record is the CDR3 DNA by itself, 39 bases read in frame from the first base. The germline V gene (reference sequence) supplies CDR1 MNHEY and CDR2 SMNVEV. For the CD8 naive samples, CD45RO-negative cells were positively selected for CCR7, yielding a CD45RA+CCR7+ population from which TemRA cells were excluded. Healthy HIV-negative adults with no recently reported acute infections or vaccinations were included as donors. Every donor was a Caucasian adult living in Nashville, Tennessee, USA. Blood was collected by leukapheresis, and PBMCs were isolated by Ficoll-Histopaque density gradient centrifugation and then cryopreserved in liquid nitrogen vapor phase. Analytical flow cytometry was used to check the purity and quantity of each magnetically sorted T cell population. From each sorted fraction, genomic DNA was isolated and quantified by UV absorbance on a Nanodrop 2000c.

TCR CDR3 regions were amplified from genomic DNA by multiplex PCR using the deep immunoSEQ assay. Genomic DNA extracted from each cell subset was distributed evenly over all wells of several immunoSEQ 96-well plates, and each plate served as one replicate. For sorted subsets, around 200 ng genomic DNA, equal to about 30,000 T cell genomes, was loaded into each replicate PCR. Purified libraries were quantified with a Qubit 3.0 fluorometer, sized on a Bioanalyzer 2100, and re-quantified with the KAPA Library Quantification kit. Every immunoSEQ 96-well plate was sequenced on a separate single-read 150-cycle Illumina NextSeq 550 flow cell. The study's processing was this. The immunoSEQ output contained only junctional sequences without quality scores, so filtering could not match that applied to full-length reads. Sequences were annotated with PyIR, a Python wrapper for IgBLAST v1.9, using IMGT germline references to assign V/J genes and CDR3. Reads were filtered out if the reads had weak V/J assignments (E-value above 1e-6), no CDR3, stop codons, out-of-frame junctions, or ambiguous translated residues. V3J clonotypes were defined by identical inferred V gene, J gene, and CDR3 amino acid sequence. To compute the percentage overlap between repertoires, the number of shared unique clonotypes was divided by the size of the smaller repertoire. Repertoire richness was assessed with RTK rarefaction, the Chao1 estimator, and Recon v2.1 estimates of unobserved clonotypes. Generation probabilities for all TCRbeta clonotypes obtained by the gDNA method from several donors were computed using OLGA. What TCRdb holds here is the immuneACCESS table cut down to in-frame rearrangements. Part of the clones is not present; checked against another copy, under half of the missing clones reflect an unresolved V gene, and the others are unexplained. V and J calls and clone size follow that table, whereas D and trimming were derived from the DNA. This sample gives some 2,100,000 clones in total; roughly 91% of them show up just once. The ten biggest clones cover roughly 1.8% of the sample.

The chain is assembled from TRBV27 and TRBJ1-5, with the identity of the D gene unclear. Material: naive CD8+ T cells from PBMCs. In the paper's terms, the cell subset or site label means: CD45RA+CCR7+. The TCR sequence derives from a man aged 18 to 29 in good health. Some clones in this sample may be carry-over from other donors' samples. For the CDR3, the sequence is CASSLDGSQPQHF. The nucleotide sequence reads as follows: TGTGCCAGCAGTTTAGATGGCAGTCAGCCCCAGCATTTT.